This TCR beta chain was sequenced during a study of glioma-infiltrating T cells. The wider study: WHO grade II oligodendrogliomas or astrocytomas, plus non-recurrent WHO grade IV glioblastomas, were sampled.

Study outcomes and limitations: Shared blood CDR3 signature motifs marked patients with low tissue-blood divergence.

TCR alpha and beta CDR3 regions were amplified from RNA using iRepertoire nested multiplex PCR. In TCRdb, the multiplex PCR reads were re-called with MiXCR into one record per CDR3 protein. Here the sample spans a few hundred thousand distinct CDR3 sequences, 41% being singletons. The V gene end was trimmed by 6 bases and the J gene end by 5 bases; junction bases not matched to a gene: 12. Germline CDR1 and CDR2: SQVTM and ANQGSEA. The CDR3 runs 15 residues. With regard to this clonotype: Antigen specificity is unknown.

The clonotype originates from a human donor with low-grade glioma or glioblastoma, undergoing nonglioma brain surgery, or in good health (not recorded which). The sample was glioma tissue, nonneoplastic brain tissue, or PBMCs (not recorded which). The chain employs TRBV29-1 and TRBJ2-7, with 11 bases that match TRBD2. CDR3 sequence reads: CSVRTRLAGINEQYF. CDR3 sequence (DNA): TGCAGCGTCCGCACCCGACTAGCGGGGATCAACGAGCAGTACTTC.